The 3 T cell receptor beta chains below were found in one sample sequenced in a study of response to subunit inactivated influenza vaccine. Each CDR3 protein is one row after TCRdb ran MiXCR on the RT-PCR reads. The top ten hold approximately 2% of the sample, which has fewer than 550,000 distinct CDR3 sequences, 25% seen once. This sample comprised CD4+ T cells sorted from PBMCs, obtained roughly 5 days after vaccination. The receptors were sampled from a man aged 50 or older who received an inactivated influenza vaccine.

The chain has TRBV20-1 and TRBJ1-2; TRBD1 is a possible D gene (5 bases). CDR3 length: 14 amino acids. The germline CDR1 and CDR2 sequences are DFQATT and SNEGSKA (reference sequence). Trimming took 0 bases from V and 8 from J, leaving 16 bases between them. The DNA of the CDR3 is TGCAGTGCTAGAGAGGGCTCCTACGGGGGAGGCTACACCTTC. It encodes CSAREGSYGGGYTF.

This clonotype was found once. The chain recombines TRBV6-1 with TRBJ2-5, with no clear D. The CDR3 spans 13 residues. Per the germline V gene, CDR1 is MNHNS and CDR2 is SASEGT. V was cut by 4 bases and J by 0 bases, with 6 bases left in between. CDR3 in amino acids: CASSGHNQETQYF. For the CDR3, the DNA is TGTGCCAGCAGTGGACACAACCAAGAGACCCAGTACTTC.

This clonotype was counted at least ten times. The CDR3 reads CASSFTGGATDTQYF. CDR3 sequence (DNA): TGCGCCAGCAGCTTCACAGGGGGCGCGACAGATACGCAGTATTTT. V gene TRBV5-1 combines with J gene TRBJ2-3, with 9 bases identical to TRBD1. Germline values: CDR1 SGHRS, CDR2 YFSETQ. The CDR3 sequence is 15 residues long. Trimming took 2 bases from V and 3 from J; bases not matched to a gene: 4.